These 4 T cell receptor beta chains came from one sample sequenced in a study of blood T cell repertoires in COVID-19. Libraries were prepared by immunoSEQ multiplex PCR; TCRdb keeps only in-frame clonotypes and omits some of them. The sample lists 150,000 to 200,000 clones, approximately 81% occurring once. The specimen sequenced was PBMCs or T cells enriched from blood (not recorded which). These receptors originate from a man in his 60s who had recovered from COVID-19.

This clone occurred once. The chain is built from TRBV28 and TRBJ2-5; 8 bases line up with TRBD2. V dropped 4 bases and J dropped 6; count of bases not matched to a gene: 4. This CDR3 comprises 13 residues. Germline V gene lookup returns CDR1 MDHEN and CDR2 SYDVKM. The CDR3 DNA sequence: TGTGCCAGCAGTTATGGCGGGAGGAAGACCCAGTACTTC. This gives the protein CASSYGGRKTQYF.

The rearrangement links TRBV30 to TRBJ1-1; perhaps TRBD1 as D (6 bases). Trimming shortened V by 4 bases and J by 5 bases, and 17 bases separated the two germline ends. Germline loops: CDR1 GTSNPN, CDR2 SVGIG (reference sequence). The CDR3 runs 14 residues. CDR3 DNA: TGTGCCTGGATGGGTACAGGGAGAACGACTGAAGCTTTCTTT. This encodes CAWMGTGRTTEAFF.

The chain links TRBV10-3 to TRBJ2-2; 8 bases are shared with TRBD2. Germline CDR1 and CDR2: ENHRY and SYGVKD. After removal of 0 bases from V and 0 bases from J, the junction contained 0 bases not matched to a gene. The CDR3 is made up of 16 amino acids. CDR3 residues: CAISESTSANTGELFF. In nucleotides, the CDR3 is TGTGCCATCAGTGAGTCGACTAGCGCGAACACCGGGGAGCTGTTTTTT.

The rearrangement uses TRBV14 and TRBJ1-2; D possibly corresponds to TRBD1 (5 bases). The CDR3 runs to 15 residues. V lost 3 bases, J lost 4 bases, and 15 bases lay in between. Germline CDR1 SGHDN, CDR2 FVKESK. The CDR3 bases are TGTGCCAGCAGCCAGGACGTCCGGGGGATCTATGGCTACACCTTC. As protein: CASSQDVRGIYGYTF.